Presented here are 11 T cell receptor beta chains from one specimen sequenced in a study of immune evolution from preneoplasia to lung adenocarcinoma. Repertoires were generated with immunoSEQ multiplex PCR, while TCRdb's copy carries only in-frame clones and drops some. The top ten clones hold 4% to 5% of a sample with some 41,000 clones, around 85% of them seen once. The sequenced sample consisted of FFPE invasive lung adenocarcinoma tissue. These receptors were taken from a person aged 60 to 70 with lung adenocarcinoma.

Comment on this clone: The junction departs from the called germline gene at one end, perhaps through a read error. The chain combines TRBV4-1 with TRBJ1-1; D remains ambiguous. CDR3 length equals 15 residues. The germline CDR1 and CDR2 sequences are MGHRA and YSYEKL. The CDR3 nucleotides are TGCGCCAGCAGCCAAGTTGGCCCCGCGAACCCTGAAGCTTTCTTT. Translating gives CASSQVGPANPEAFF.

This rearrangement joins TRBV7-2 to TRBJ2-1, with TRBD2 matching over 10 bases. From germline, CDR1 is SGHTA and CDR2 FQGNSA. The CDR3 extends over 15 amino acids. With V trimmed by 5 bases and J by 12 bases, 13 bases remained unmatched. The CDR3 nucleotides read TGTGCCAGCAGCCGAGAGCTAGCGGGAGTGGTCGTGCAGTTCTTC. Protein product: CASSRELAGVVVQFF.

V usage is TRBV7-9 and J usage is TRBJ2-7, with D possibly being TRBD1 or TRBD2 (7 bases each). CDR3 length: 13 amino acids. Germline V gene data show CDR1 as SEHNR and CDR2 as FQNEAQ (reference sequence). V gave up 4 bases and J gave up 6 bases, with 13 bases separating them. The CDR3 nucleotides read TGTGCCAGCAGCTCAGTCAGGGGGGGCGAGCAGTACTTC. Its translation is CASSSVRGGEQYF.

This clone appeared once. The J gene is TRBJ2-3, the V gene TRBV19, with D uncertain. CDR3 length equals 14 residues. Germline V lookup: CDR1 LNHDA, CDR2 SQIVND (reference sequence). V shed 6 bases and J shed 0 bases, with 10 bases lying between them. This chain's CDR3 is CASRVRGSTDTQYF. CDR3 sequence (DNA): TGTGCCAGTAGGGTGCGTGGAAGCACAGATACGCAGTATTTT.

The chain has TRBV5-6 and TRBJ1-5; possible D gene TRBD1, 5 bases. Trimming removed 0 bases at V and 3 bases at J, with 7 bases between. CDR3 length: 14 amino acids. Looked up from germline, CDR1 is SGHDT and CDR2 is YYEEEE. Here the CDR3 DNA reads TGTGCCAGCAGCTTGGGACAGCCCAATCAGCCCCAGCATTTT. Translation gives CASSLGQPNQPQHF.

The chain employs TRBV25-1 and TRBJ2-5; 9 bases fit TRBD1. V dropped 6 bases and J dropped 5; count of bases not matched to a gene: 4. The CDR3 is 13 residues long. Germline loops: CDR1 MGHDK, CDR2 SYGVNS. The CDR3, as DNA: TGTGCCAGCAGACCCGGACAGGGGGAGACCCAGTACTTC. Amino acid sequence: CASRPGQGETQYF.

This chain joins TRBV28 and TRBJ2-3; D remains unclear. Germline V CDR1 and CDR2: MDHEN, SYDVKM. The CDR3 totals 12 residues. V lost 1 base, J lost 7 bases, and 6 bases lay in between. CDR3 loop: CASSLFRYTQYF. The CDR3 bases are TGTGCCAGCAGTTTATTCCGGTATACGCAGTATTTT.

The CDR3: CASSFQGGGETQYF. In nucleotides, the CDR3 is TGTGCCAGCAGCTTTCAGGGAGGGGGGGAGACCCAGTACTTC. The V and J genes are TRBV7-9 and TRBJ2-5; weak D call: TRBD2 (7 bases). V lost 3 bases, J lost 5 bases, and 13 bases lay in between. Germline assignment: CDR1 SEHNR and CDR2 FQNEAQ (reference sequence). This CDR3 region has 14 residues.

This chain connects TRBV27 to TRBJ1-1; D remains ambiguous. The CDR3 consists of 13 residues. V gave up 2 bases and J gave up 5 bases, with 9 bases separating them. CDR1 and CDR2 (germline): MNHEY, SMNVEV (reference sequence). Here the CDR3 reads CASSLEYGTEAFF. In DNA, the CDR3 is TGTGCCAGCAGTTTAGAGTATGGGACTGAAGCTTTCTTT.

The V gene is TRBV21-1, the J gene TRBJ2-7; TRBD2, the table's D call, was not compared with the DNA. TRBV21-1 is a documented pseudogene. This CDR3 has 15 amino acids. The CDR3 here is CASSKRASDCYEQYF. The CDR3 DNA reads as TGTGCCAGCAGCAAACGGGCTAGCGACTGCTACGAGCAGTACTTC.

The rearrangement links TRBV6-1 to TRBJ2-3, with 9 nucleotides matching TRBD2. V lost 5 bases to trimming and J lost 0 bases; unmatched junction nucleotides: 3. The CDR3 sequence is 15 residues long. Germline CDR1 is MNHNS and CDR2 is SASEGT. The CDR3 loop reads CASSSSGTSTDTQYF. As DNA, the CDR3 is TGTGCCAGCAGTTCTAGCGGGACTAGCACAGATACGCAGTATTTT.